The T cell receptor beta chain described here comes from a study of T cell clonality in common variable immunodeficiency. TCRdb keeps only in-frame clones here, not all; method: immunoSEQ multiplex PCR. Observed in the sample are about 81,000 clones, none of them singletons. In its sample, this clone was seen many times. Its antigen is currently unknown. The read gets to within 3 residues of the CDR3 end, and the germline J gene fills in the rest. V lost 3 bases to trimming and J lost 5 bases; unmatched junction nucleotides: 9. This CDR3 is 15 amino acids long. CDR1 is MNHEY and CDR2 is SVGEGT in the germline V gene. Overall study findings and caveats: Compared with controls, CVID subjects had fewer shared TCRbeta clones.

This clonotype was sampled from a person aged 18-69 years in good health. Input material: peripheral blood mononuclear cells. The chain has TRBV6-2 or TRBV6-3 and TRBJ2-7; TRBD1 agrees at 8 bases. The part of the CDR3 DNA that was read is TGTGCCAGCAGTTATCTCGGCCCGGACAGGGACGAG. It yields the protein CASSYLGPDRDE. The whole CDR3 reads CASSYLGPDRDEQYF.